This T cell receptor (beta chain) stems from a study of blood T cells in healthy people across ages. The study, taken as a whole, reports: Considered underestimates were the diversity estimates obtained from one million T cells.

The length of the CDR3 is 16 residues. The V gene lost 1 base and the J gene lost 4 bases, with 14 bases spanning the gap. The V gene's germline CDR1 is MNHNS and CDR2 SASEGT. On this clonotype itself: Its antigen is currently unknown.

With a J-beta primer mix and a sample-barcoded 5' primer, a second PCR ran roughly 6 to 12 cycles. TCRdb processed the 5' RACE reads anew with MiXCR; each CDR3 protein has one entry. The sample has 1.4 million to 1.5 million distinct CDR3 sequences, 42% seen once. Isolation yielded PBMCs, at least 6.5 million per sample, in every case. Material: blood. This TCR was sampled from a young woman in good health. The chain links TRBV6-1 to TRBJ1-3; D not resolved. CDR3 sequence (DNA): TGTGCCAGCAGTGAAGTGCGACCCTCTCTGGGAAACACCATATATTTT. This codes for CASSEVRPSLGNTIYF.